This T cell receptor (beta chain) was documented in a study of blood T cell repertoires in COVID-19. Overall study: The study drew acute and convalescent COVID-19 samples from the United States, Italy and Spain.

The V gene's germline CDR1 is MNHEY and CDR2 SMNVEV (reference sequence). With 6 bases clipped from V and 11 bases from J, the junction kept 10 bases outside the gene matches. The CDR3 consists of 12 residues. Produced via immunoSEQ multiplex PCR; TCRdb's table is partial and in-frame only. The repertoire holds roughly 250,000 clones, with more than 70% as singletons. Input material: PBMCs or T cells enriched from blood (not recorded which). This chain links TRBV27 with TRBJ2-7; 7 nucleotides agree with TRBD1. This clonotype was sampled from a woman in her thirties or forties with acute COVID-19. CDR3 coding DNA: TGTGCCAGCAGACCCCCAGGGGGAGAGGAGTACGTC. Translating gives CASRPPGGEEYV.